This T cell receptor beta chain derives from a study of pediatric ulcerative colitis. Study-level background: Ulcerative colitis patients had pancolitis or left-sided colitis, with confirming histology.

V lost 3 bases to trimming and J lost 5 bases, with 11 bases between them. This CDR3 region has 14 residues. Germline V lookup: CDR1 MNHNS, CDR2 SASEGT. Whole-study findings and limits: A couple of patients' blood samples yielded substantially fewer templates. Clonal expansions reduced rectal repertoire diversity in acute severe colitis. Compared with controls, ulcerative colitis showed greater blood-rectum clone sharing.

One to two pinch biopsies were taken from the rectum during colonoscopy. The sample holds one count of this clone. Antigen unknown. TCRdb's copy holds only in-frame clones and misses some; the assay was immunoSEQ multiplex PCR. The sample lists about 35,000 clones, around 80% occurring once. The TCR comes from a boy between 10 and 17 years old with mild ulcerative colitis. The sample was gut tissue. The gene calls are TRBV6-1 and TRBJ1-5, with no clear D. The DNA for the CDR3 is TGTGCCAGCAGTGAGACCCCACGGGATCAGCCCCAGCATTTT. The encoded protein is CASSETPRDQPQHF.